Listed below are T cell receptor beta chains from one sample, sequenced in a study of blood T cell repertoires in COVID-19. The repertoire was sequenced with immunoSEQ multiplex PCR; TCRdb's copy has only in-frame clones and lacks some. The sample holds about 170,000 clones, 79% seen once. The sample consisted of PBMCs or T cells enriched from blood (not recorded which). The receptors derive from a woman aged 70-85 years in a cohort exposed to, infected with or recovered from COVID-19 (not recorded which). The CDR3 runs from the conserved cysteine through the conserved F or W. The order of the fields is J gene, V gene, clone size, D gene, CDR3 protein, CDR3 DNA. D genes are given only for firm matches. Not every row has a clone size; where given, it reads once, few, many or a size class.

TRBJ2-1,TRBV15,-,TRBD2,CATSRAGGTGRNEQFF,TGTGCCACCAGCAGAGCGGGGGGTACGGGGCGTAATGAGCAGTTCTTC
TRBJ2-7,TRBV19,-,-,CASSTLANYEQYF,TGTGCCAGTAGTACTCTAGCGAACTACGAGCAGTACTTC
TRBJ1-1,TRBV7-9,-,-,CASSLYGEAFF,TGTGCCAGCAGCTTATACGGTGAAGCTTTCTTT
TRBJ2-5,TRBV30,-,-,CAWSQGHEETQYF,TGTGCCTGGAGTCAGGGACATGAAGAGACCCAGTACTTC
TRBJ1-1,TRBV11-2,few,-,CASSLVRDPGGDEAFF,TGTGCCAGCAGCTTGGTTCGGGACCCCGGGGGGGATGAAGCTTTCTTT
TRBJ2-4,TRBV2,-,-,CASRTSGMGIQYF,TGTGCCAGCAGAACCTCAGGGATGGGCATTCAGTACTTC
TRBJ2-1,TRBV7-8,-,TRBD2,CASSLRGGSFPHNEQFF,TGTGCCAGCAGCTTACGGGGCGGGAGTTTCCCTCACAATGAGCAGTTCTTC
TRBJ2-7,TRBV9,-,-,CASSVDGGPLYEQYF,TGTGCCAGCAGCGTAGACGGGGGGCCTTTGTACGAGCAGTACTTC
TRBJ2-1,TRBV5-4,-,TRBD2,CASSLQYSSGSNEQFF,TGTGCCAGCAGCTTACAATATTCTAGCGGGTCAAATGAGCAGTTCTTC
TRBJ2-3,TRBV7-3,once,TRBD1,CASSSTGADTQYF,TGTGCCAGCAGCTCGACAGGGGCAGATACGCAGTATTTT
TRBJ1-4,TRBV5-1,-,-,CASSLNADEKLFF,TGCGCCAGCAGCTTAAATGCGGATGAAAAACTGTTTTTT
TRBJ1-3,TRBV3-1/TRBV3-2,-,-,CASSLQAGNTIYF,TGTGCCAGCAGCCTCCAAGCCGGAAACACCATATATTTT
TRBJ1-6,TRBV5-6,few,-,CASSLGPGTFHEALHF,TGTGCCAGCAGCTTAGGGCCGGGGACATTTCATGAGGCCCTCCACTTT
TRBJ2-7,TRBV4-1,few,-,CASSQEVLIGQYF,TGCGCCAGCAGCCAAGAAGTACTCATCGGGCAGTACTTC
TRBJ2-1,TRBV28,-,TRBD1,CASRQGVYNEQFF,TGTGCCAGCCGACAGGGGGTTTACAATGAGCAGTTCTTC
TRBJ2-1,TRBV5-1,-,-,CASSSAGSYNEQFF,TGCGCCAGCAGCTCGGCCGGGAGTTACAATGAGCAGTTCTTC
TRBJ1-2,TRBV29-1,-,-,CSSGGSGGGYTF,TGCAGCTCCGGCGGGTCGGGGGGAGGCTACACCTTC
TRBJ2-3,TRBV14,-,TRBD1,CASRRQGENTQYF,TGTGCCAGCCGAAGACAGGGGGAGAATACGCAGTATTTT
TRBJ1-2,TRBV2,once,-,CASSATASVNGYTF,TGTGCCAGCAGTGCGACAGCGAGCGTTAATGGCTACACCTTC
TRBJ1-4,TRBV28,-,TRBD1,CASSPQGATNEKLFF,TGTGCCAGCAGCCCCCAGGGGGCAACTAATGAAAAACTGTTTTTT
TRBJ1-6,TRBV2,-,-,CASSEALGGVNSPLHF,TGTGCCAGCAGTGAAGCGCTAGGGGGGGTTAATTCACCCCTCCACTTT
TRBJ1-6,TRBV4-3,few,-,CASSLGLSSYNSPLHF,TGCGCCAGCAGCCTAGGACTCAGCTCCTATAATTCACCCCTCCACTTT
TRBJ2-2,TRBV9,-,TRBD1,CASSASRDRGTGELFF,TGTGCCAGCAGCGCGTCCCGGGACAGGGGCACCGGGGAGCTGTTTTTT
TRBJ2-2,TRBV21-1,-,-,CASSKEGPETNTGELFF,TGTGCCAGCAGCAAAGAGGGGCCAGAAACGAACACCGGGGAGCTGTTTTTT
TRBJ2-3,TRBV5-1,-,-,CASSLYLQAGTDTQYF,TGCGCCAGCAGCTTGTATTTGCAGGCAGGCACAGATACGCAGTATTTT
TRBJ2-1,TRBV5-4,once,TRBD2,CASSLSSGSFNEQFF,TGTGCCAGCAGCTTGAGTAGCGGGAGCTTTAATGAGCAGTTCTTC
TRBJ1-5,TRBV3-1/TRBV3-2,-,-,CASSQASSNQPQHF,TGTGCCAGCAGCCAAGCATCCAGCAATCAGCCCCAGCATTTT
TRBJ1-5,TRBV19,-,-,CASSIRLSTNQPQHF,TGTGCCAGTAGTATCCGGCTTTCGACAAATCAGCCCCAGCATTTT
TRBJ1-1,TRBV3-1/TRBV3-2,-,-,CASSDSLQGRAGAFF,TGTGCCAGCAGCGATTCTCTCCAGGGCCGAGCAGGAGCTTTCTTT
TRBJ2-1,TRBV7-2,-,-,CASSLMSGTYNEQFF,TGTGCCAGCAGCTTAATGAGCGGTACGTACAATGAGCAGTTCTTC
TRBJ2-1,TRBV7-3,-,TRBD2,CASSLGTSGSRDEQFF,TGTGCCAGCAGCTTGGGGACTAGCGGGAGTAGAGATGAGCAGTTCTTC
TRBJ2-1,TRBV18,few,TRBD2,CASSPGLAGGGEQFF,TGTGCCAGCTCCCCAGGACTAGCGGGAGGCGGTGAGCAGTTCTTC
TRBJ2-2,TRBV7-9,-,-,CASRGEGDGELFF,TGTGCCAGCAGGGGAGAGGGGGACGGGGAGCTGTTTTTT
TRBJ2-2,TRBV11-3,-,TRBD2,CASSLDLGASGSGGELFF,TGTGCCAGCAGCTTAGATCTTGGGGCTAGCGGGAGTGGAGGGGAGCTGTTTTTT
TRBJ1-1,TRBV12-3/TRBV12-4,-,TRBD1,CATSRTGITEAFF,TGTGCCACCAGCAGGACAGGCATTACTGAAGCTTTCTTT
TRBJ2-1,TRBV5-1,-,TRBD1,CASSSGQGGIGEQFF,TGCGCCAGCAGCTCCGGACAGGGCGGGATTGGTGAGCAGTTCTTC
TRBJ2-6,TRBV27,-,-,CASSLQGGGANVLTF,TGTGCCAGCAGTCTACAGGGCGGTGGGGCCAACGTCCTGACTTTC
TRBJ2-7,TRBV5-1,-,TRBD1,CASSFLWTGQGDPYEQYF,TGCGCCAGCAGCTTTTTATGGACCGGACAGGGCGACCCCTACGAGCAGTACTTC
TRBJ1-5,TRBV12-5,-,-,CASGWGGNQPQHF,TGTGCTAGTGGTTGGGGGGGCAATCAGCCCCAGCATTTT
TRBJ2-5,TRBV28,-,TRBD2,CASSWTSGGRETQYF,TGTGCCAGCAGTTGGACTAGCGGAGGGAGGGAGACCCAGTACTTC
TRBJ2-3,TRBV7-2,-,TRBD2,CASRQRTSGRGNTQYF,TGTGCCAGCAGGCAGAGGACTAGCGGGAGGGGAAATACGCAGTATTTT
TRBJ2-5,TRBV7-6,few,-,CASSLEARLTGETQYF,TGTGCCAGCAGCTTAGAGGCCAGACTAACGGGGGAGACCCAGTACTTC
TRBJ2-4,TRBV28,-,TRBD1,CASILDRGPAKNIQYF,TGTGCCAGCATCCTGGACAGGGGTCCTGCCAAAAACATTCAGTACTTC
TRBJ1-2,TRBV15,-,-,CATSGGAPSAF,TGTGCCACCAGCGGGGGGGCTCCCTCAGCCTTC
TRBJ1-5,TRBV2,-,TRBD1,CASSRDREYQPQHF,TGTGCCAGCAGCCGTGACAGGGAATACCAGCCCCAGCATTTT
TRBJ1-2,TRBV28,-,TRBD1,CASSVRTGGLSQYGYTF,TGTGCCAGCAGCGTTAGGACAGGGGGCTTATCTCAGTATGGCTACACCTTC